This entry lists 13 T cell receptor beta chains sequenced from one sample in a study of spatial heterogeneity in lung cancer. General study results and limits: Tumors with more nonsynonymous mutations had more expanded intratumoral alpha and beta TCRs.

TCRdb reanalysed the 5' RACE reads using MiXCR and keeps one entry per CDR3 protein. This table has over 5,500 distinct CDR3 sequences, 14% appearing once. Their antigen targets remain unknown. Time point specified: sample taken at primary tumor resection. The sequenced sample was lung tumor tissue, obtained at surgery. Source of these receptors: a male donor with early-stage non-small cell lung cancer.

This clonotype was recorded at least ten times. The chain carries TRBV7-2 and TRBJ1-2; perhaps TRBD1 as D (5 bases). Germline CDR1 is SGHTA and CDR2 is FQGNSA. There are 15 residues in the CDR3. V was trimmed by 5 bases and J by 7 bases, leaving 20 bases between them. CDR3 sequence (DNA): TGTGCCAGCAGCCCCCTCAGCCCCACCGGGGGTGGCTACACCTTC. Amino acid sequence: CASSPLSPTGGGYTF. The full variable domain, its missing parts supplied by reference TRBV7-2 and TRBJ1-2, is GAGVSQSPSNKVTEKGKDVELRCDPISGHTALYWYRQSLGQGLEFLIYFQGNSAPDKSGLPSDRFSAERTGGSVSTLTIQRTQQEDSAVYLCASSPLSPTGGGYTFGSGTRLTVV.

This clonotype qualifies as medium-sized (0.01 to 0.1%). The chain couples TRBV6-6 to TRBJ1-1; the D is unclear. V lost 0 bases, J lost 3 bases, and 11 bases lay in between. The CDR3 covers 15 residues. Germline V CDR1 and CDR2: MNHNY, SVGAGI (reference sequence). In nucleotides, the CDR3 is TGTGCCAGCAGTTACTCGATTTCGGCAGACACTGAAGCTTTCTTT. Its translation: CASSYSISADTEAFF.

This clonotype is medium-sized. This sequence joins TRBV3-1 and TRBJ2-7; D may be TRBD1 (6 bases). CDR3 length equals 14 residues. The germline V gene encodes CDR1 LGHDT and CDR2 YNNKEL (reference sequence). Trimming shortened V by 8 bases and J by 2 bases, and 16 bases separated the two germline ends. CDR3 amino acids: CASSLRGQTYEQYF. DNA for the CDR3: TGTGCCAGCTCGCTAAGGGGACAAACCTACGAGCAGTACTTC.

This clonotype rates as medium-sized. This rearrangement joins TRBV28 to TRBJ1-2; no reliable D call. Germline CDR1 reads MDHEN; CDR2 reads SYDVKM. Trimming shortened V by 5 bases and J by 2 bases, and 12 bases separated the two germline ends. The CDR3 has 14 amino acids. The CDR3 DNA reads as TGTGCCAGCAGTAAGATGGACGGAAACTATGGCTACACCTTC. It is translated as CASSKMDGNYGYTF.

By frequency in the sample, this clonotype is medium-sized. The chain carries TRBV28 and TRBJ2-1; D ambiguous. The CDR3 contains 12 residues. The V gene's germline CDR1 is MDHEN and CDR2 SYDVKM. Trimming removed 6 bases at V and 6 bases at J, with 9 bases between. The CDR3 reads CASRSLVNEQFF. The CDR3 DNA follows: TGTGCCAGCAGATCACTCGTCAATGAGCAGTTCTTC.

This clonotype came up once. Written as DNA, the CDR3 is TGCAGTGCTAGACTAGCGGACAATGAGCAGTTCTTC. It is translated as CSARLADNEQFF. The rearrangement links TRBV20-1 to TRBJ2-1; 7 nucleotides line up with TRBD2. Losses at the gene ends were 2 bases for V and 5 bases for J; bases not matched to a gene: 0. This CDR3 contains 12 residues. In germline, CDR1 is DFQATT, CDR2 SNEGSKA (reference sequence).

This clonotype was observed many times. The CDR3 DNA reads TGTGCCAGCAGCTTAGCCAGAGTTCCAGATACGCAGTATTTT. Translation gives CASSLARVPDTQYF. The chain couples TRBV7-2 to TRBJ2-3; D gene unclear. The V gene's germline CDR1 is SGHTA and CDR2 FQGNSA. Trimming pared 0 bases from V and 4 bases from J, leaving 8 bases between. The CDR3 sequence is 14 residues long.

This clonotype is labeled medium-sized. V is TRBV20-1 and J is TRBJ1-2, with TRBD1 as a possible D gene (6 bases). CDR3 length: 14 residues. Germline loops: CDR1 DFQATT, CDR2 SNEGSKA (reference sequence). V lost 0 bases to trimming and J lost 4 bases, with 12 bases between them. The CDR3: CSARDHRVVYGYTF. CDR3 nucleotide sequence: TGCAGTGCTAGAGATCACAGGGTGGTCTATGGCTACACCTTC.

By share, this clonotype ranks as medium-sized. V gene TRBV2 combines with J gene TRBJ2-1; 12 bases agree with TRBD2. J was trimmed by 15 bases and V by 4 bases; bases with no gene match: 10. The CDR3 runs to 14 residues. Per the germline V gene, CDR1 is SNHLY and CDR2 is FYNNEI. The CDR3 DNA sequence: TGTGCCAGCAGTGCAGGAGGACTAGCGGGATTCTTGTTCTTC. The encoded protein is CASSAGGLAGFLFF.

This clonotype ranks as medium-sized. The J gene is TRBJ1-1, the V gene TRBV6-5, with D unresolved. Per germline, CDR1 MNHEY and CDR2 SVGAGI. The CDR3 sequence is 15 residues long. V lost 6 bases and J lost 1, with 15 bases in between. The CDR3: CASSLTSTENTEAFF. Written as DNA, the CDR3 is TGTGCCAGCAGCCTAACAAGCACAGAGAACACTGAAGCTTTCTTT.

This clonotype is termed medium-sized (0.01 to 0.1%). V and J are TRBV28 and TRBJ2-7, with D unresolved. The CDR3 runs to 14 residues. Germline V gene sequence: CDR1 MDHEN, CDR2 SYDVKM. V gave up 5 bases and J gave up 5 bases, with 16 bases separating them. The CDR3 DNA sequence: TGTGCCAGCAGTCCCGTCCCGTTGACGAACGAGCAGTACTTC. Its translation: CASSPVPLTNEQYF.

Relative to its sample, this clonotype is medium-sized (0.01 to 0.1%). The CDR3 DNA follows: TGTGCCAGCAGTCCACAGGGGGGACAAGAGACCCAGTACTTC. It specifies CASSPQGGQETQYF. J is TRBJ2-5 and V is TRBV7-3; the match to TRBD1 covers 8 bases. The CDR3 contains 14 residues. J was trimmed by 2 bases and V by 6 bases; bases with no gene match: 5. From germline, CDR1 is SGHTA and CDR2 FQGTGA.

This clonotype is labeled as medium-sized. The genes are TRBV25-1 and TRBJ2-2, with a weak D call TRBD1 (5 bases). The V gene's germline CDR1 is MGHDK and CDR2 SYGVNS. This CDR3 has 15 residues. The ends were cut back, 4 bases at V and 6 bases at J, with 15 bases in the middle. This CDR3 reads CASSAQLGRAGELFF. The CDR3 DNA is TGTGCCAGCAGTGCCCAGTTGGGGCGAGCCGGGGAGCTGTTTTTT. Complete variable domain (other parts from reference TRBV25-1 and TRBJ2-2): EADIYQTPRYLVIGTGKKITLECSQTMGHDKMYWYQQDPGMELHLIHYSYGVNSTEKGDLSSESTVSRIRTEHFPLTLESARPSHTSQYLCASSAQLGRAGELFFGEGSRLTVL.